This T cell receptor (beta chain) was sequenced in a study of T cell clones after liver transplantation. Assay used: immunoSEQ multiplex PCR; TCRdb lists only in-frame clones, some missing. The data show 15,000 to 20,000 clones, around 80% seen once. The TCR comes from a human patient who received a liver transplant. Part of the T cell pool may stem from the graft donor. The sample here was CD8+ T cells from blood, taken 48 to 50 months after liver transplant.

This chain's CDR3 is CAWSVAGNQPQHF. The CDR3 nucleotides read TGTGCCTGGAGTGTAGCGGGCAATCAGCCCCAGCATTTT. The chain is built from TRBV30 and TRBJ1-5; the D is unclear. Trimming stripped 0 bases from V and 2 bases from J, with 5 bases between. The CDR3 length is 13 residues. Per the germline V gene, CDR1 is GTSNPN and CDR2 is SVGIG (reference sequence).